This T cell receptor beta chain was profiled in a study of T cells in localized non-small cell lung cancer. Regarding the study as a whole: Uninvolved adjacent lung, not tumor, had the highest T cell clonality. Those with higher blood T cell density had longer overall survival. There were a median roughly 61 of the top 100 tumor clones appearing in adjacent lung.

Sequencing was performed with immunoSEQ multiplex PCR; in TCRdb, only in-frame clones are kept and a portion is missing. This sample has about 1,700 clones, with roughly 30% found just once. The V segment lost 6 bases and the J segment 2 bases; nucleotides outside the gene matches: 9. Germline CDR1 reads MNHGY; CDR2 reads SAAAGT. The CDR3 is 17 residues long. This clone was seen more than once but under ten times. Its target is unknown. This receptor was obtained from a woman aged 35 to 69 with stage III lung adenocarcinoma. The rearrangement uses TRBV6-8 and TRBJ2-6, with 8 bases identical to TRBD1. Material: normal lung tissue next to the tumor, obtained before any cancer treatment. CDR3 coding DNA: TGTGCCAGCAGGGGGACAGGCTGGCTCCCTGGGGCCAACGTCCTGACTTTC. This encodes CASRGTGWLPGANVLTF.